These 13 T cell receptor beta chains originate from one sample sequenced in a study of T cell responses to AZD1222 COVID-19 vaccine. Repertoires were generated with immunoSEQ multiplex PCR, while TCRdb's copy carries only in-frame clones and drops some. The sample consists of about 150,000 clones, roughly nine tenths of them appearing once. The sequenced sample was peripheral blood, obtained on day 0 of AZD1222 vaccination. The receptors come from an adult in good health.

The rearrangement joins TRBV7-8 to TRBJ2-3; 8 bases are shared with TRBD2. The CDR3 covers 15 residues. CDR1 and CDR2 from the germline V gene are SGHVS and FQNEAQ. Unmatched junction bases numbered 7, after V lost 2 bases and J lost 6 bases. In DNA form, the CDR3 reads TGTGCCAGCAGCTTAAGCTTTAGGACTAGCGATACGCAGTATTTT. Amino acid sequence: CASSLSFRTSDTQYF.

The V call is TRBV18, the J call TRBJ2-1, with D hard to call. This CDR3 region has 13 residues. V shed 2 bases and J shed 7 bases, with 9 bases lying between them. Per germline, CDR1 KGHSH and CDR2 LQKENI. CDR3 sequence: CASSPGSGNEQFF. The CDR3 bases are TGTGCCAGCTCACCAGGCTCCGGGAATGAGCAGTTCTTC.

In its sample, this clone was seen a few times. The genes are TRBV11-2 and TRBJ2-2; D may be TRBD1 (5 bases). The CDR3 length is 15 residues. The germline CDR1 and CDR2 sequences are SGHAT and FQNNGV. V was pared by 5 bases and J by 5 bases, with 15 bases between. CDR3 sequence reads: CASSQNPTDTGELFF. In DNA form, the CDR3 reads TGTGCCAGCAGCCAAAATCCGACAGATACCGGGGAGCTGTTTTTT. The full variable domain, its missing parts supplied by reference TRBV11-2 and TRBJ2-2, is EAGVAQSPRYKIIEKRQSVAFWCNPISGHATLYWYQQILGQGPKLLIQFQNNGVVDDSQLPKDRFSAERLKGVDSTLKIQPAKLEDSAVYLCASSQNPTDTGELFFGEGSRLTVL.

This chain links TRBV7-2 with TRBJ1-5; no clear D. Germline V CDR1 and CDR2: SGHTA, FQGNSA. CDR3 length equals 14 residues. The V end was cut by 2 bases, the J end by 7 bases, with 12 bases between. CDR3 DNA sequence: TGTGCCAGCAGCTTATTCGAGTCGTCGCAGCCCCAGCATTTT. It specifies CASSLFESSQPQHF.

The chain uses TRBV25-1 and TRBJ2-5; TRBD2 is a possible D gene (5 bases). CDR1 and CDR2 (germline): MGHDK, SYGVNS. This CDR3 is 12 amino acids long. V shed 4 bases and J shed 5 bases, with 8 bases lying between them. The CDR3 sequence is CASSGTGETQYF. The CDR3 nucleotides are TGTGCCAGCAGTGGAACGGGGGAGACCCAGTACTTC.

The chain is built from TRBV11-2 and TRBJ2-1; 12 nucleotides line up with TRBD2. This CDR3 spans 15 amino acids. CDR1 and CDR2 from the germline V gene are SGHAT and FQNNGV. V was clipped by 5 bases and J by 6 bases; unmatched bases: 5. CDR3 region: CASSPTSGRFNEQFF. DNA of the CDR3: TGTGCCAGCAGCCCTACTAGCGGGAGGTTCAATGAGCAGTTCTTC.

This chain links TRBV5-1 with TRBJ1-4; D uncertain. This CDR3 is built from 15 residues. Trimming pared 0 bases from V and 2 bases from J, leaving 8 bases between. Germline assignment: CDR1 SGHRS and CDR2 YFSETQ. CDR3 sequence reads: CASSLAGNTNEKLFF. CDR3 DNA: TGCGCCAGCAGCTTGGCGGGGAATACTAATGAAAAACTGTTTTTT.

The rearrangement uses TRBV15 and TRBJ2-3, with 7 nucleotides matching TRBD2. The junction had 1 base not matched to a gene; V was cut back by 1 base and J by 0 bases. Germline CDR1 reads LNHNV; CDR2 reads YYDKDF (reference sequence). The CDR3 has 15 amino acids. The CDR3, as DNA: TGTGCCACCAGCAGAGGTAGCGGGAGCACAGATACGCAGTATTTT. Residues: CATSRGSGSTDTQYF.

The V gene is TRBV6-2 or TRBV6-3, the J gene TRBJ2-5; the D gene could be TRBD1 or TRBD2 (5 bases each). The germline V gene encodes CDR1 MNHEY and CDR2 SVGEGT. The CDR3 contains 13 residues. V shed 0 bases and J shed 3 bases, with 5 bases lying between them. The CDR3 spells CASSYSGEETQYF. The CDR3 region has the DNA TGTGCCAGCAGTTACTCGGGGGAAGAGACCCAGTACTTC.

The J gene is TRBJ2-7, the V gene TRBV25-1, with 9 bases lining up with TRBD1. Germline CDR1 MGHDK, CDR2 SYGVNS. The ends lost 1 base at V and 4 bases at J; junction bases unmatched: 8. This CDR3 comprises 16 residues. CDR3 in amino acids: CASSELGDRGLYEQYF. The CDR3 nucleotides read TGTGCCAGCAGTGAATTAGGCGACAGGGGGTTATACGAGCAGTACTTC.

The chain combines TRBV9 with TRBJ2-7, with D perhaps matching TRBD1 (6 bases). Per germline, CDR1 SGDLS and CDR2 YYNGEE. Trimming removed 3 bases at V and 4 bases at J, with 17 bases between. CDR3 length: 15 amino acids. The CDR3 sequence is CASSAYATGTYEQYF. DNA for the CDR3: TGTGCCAGCAGCGCTTACGCTACCGGGACATACGAGCAGTACTTC.

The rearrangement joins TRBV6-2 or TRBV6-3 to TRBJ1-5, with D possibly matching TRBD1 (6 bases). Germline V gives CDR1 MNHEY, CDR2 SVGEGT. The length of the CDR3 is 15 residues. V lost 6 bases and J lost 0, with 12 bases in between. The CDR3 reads CASRYGTPSNQPQHF. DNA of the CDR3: TGTGCCAGCAGGTACGGGACACCTAGCAATCAGCCCCAGCATTTT.

DNA of the CDR3: TGTGCCTGGAGTGAGAGGATTTCTGGGGCCAACGTCCTGACTTTC. It is translated as CAWSERISGANVLTF. This chain uses TRBV30 with TRBJ2-6; D gene ambiguous. V dropped 1 base and J dropped 1 base, with 8 bases sitting between them. The CDR3 has 15 amino acids. Germline V gene sequence: CDR1 GTSNPN, CDR2 SVGIG (reference sequence).